The clone carrying this T cell receptor beta chain was counted ten times or more. Its antigen is unknown. Germline CDR1 and CDR2: DFQATT and SNEGSKA (reference sequence). Trimming cost V 0 bases and J 3 bases, with 14 bases left between them. This CDR3 comprises 16 residues. The entry originates in a study of T cells in Graves' hyperthyroidism and ophthalmopathy. General observations from the study: Blood held most thyroid clonotypes expanded above 0.001 frequency. Through a model of 13 V-J features, ophthalmopathy was separated from stable hyperthyroidism.

What was amplified from RNA transcripts were TCR beta CDR3 regions. HTBI primers were employed in a first-round RT-PCR of the TCR CDR3. TCRdb re-called the multiplex PCR reads with MiXCR, one entry per CDR3 protein. Here the sample spans approximately 400,000 distinct CDR3 sequences, approximately 15% being singletons. Material for sequencing was blood. This receptor was taken from a woman aged 60 to 75 with Graves' hyperthyroidism. J is TRBJ2-2 and V is TRBV20-1; D gene unclear. In nucleotides, the CDR3 is TGCAGTGCTAGAGAAGAGAGTAGCTGGGACACCGGGGAGCTGTTTTTT. It encodes CSAREESSWDTGELFF.